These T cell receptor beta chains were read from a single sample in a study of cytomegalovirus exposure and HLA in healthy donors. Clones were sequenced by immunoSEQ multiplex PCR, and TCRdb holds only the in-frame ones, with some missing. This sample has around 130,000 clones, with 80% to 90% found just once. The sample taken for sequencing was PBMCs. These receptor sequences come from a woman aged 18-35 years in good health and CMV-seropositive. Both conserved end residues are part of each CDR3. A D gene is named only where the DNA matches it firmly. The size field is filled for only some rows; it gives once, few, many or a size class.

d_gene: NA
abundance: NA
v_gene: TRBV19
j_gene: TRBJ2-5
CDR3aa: CASSIGSAETQYF
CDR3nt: TGTGCCAGTAGTATAGGGAGCGCGGAGACCCAGTACTTC

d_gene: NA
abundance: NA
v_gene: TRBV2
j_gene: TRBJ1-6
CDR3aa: CASSRFGGDSPLHF
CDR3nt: TGTGCCAGCAGTAGGTTTGGGGGGGATTCACCCCTCCACTTT

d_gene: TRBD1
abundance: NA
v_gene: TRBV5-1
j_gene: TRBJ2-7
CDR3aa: CASSFLSGTGAYEQYF
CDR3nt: TGCGCCAGCAGCTTCCTATCCGGGACAGGGGCCTACGAGCAGTACTTC

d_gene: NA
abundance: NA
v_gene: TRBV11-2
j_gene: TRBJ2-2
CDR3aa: CASSQLVAANTGELFF
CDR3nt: TGTGCCAGCAGCCAGTTGGTGGCGGCGAACACCGGGGAGCTGTTTTTT

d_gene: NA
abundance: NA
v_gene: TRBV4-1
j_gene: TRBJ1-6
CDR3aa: CASSQAGGSYNSPLHF
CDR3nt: TGCGCCAGCAGCCAGGCGGGAGGGTCCTATAATTCACCCCTCCACTTT

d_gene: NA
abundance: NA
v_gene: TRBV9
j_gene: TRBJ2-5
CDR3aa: CASSPHLGEETQYF
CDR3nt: TGTGCCAGCAGCCCCCATCTAGGGGAAGAGACCCAGTACTTC

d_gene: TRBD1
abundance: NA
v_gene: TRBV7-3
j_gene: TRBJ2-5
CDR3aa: CASSLGDRGPPAQYF
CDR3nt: TGTGCCAGCAGCTTAGGGGACAGGGGGCCCCCGGCCCAGTACTTC

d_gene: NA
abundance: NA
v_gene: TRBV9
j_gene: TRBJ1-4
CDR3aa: CASSVAQGVGLNEKLFF
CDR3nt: TGTGCCAGCAGCGTAGCCCAAGGGGTGGGCCTTAATGAAAAACTGTTTTTT

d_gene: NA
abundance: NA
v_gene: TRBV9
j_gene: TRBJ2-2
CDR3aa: CASSVSPPGNTGELFF
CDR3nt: TGTGCCAGCAGCGTATCCCCCCCAGGCAACACCGGGGAGCTGTTTTTT

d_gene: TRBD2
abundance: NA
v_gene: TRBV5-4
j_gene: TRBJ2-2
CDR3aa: CASSDPSGGTNTGELFF
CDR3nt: TGTGCCAGCAGCGACCCTAGCGGGGGGACGAACACCGGGGAGCTGTTTTTT

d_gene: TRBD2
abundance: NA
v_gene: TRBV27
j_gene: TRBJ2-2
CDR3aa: CASSLIWRGVSTGELFF
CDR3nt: TGTGCCAGCAGTTTGATTTGGCGGGGGGTCAGTACCGGGGAGCTGTTTTTT

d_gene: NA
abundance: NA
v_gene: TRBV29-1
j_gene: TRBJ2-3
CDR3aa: CSVEGGEADTQYF
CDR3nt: TGCAGCGTTGAAGGTGGGGAGGCAGATACGCAGTATTTT

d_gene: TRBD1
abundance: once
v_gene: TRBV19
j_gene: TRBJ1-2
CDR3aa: CASAQGANYGYTF
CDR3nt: TGTGCCAGTGCACAGGGGGCGAACTATGGCTACACCTTC

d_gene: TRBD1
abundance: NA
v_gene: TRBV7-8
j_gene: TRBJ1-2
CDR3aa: CASSPGQGAGYTF
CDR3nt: TGTGCCAGCAGCCCGGGACAGGGGGCTGGCTACACCTTC

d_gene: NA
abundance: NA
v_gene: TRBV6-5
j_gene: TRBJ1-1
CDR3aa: CASSYSNQVNTEAFF
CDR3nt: TGTGCCAGCAGTTACTCGAATCAGGTGAACACTGAAGCTTTCTTT

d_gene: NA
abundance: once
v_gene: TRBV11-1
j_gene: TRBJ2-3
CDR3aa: CASKRAPSTDTQYF
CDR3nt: TGTGCCAGTAAGCGGGCCCCTAGCACAGATACGCAGTATTTT

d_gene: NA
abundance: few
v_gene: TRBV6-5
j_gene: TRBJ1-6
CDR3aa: CASSEAVSF
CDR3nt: TGTGCCAGCAGTGAAGCCGTATCCTTT

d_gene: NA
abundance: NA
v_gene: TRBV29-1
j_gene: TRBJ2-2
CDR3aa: CSVQGTGELFF
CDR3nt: TGCAGCGTGCAGGGTACCGGGGAGCTGTTTTTT

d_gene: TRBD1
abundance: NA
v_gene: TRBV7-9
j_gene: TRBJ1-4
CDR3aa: CASSLGDRENEKLFF
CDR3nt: TGTGCCAGCAGCTTAGGGGACAGGGAAAATGAAAAACTGTTTTTT

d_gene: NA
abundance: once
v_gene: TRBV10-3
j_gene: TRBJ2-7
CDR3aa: CATGAPEQYF
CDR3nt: TGTGCCACTGGTGCACCCGAGCAGTACTTC

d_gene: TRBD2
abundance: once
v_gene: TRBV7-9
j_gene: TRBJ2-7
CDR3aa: CASSLARGGLDYEQYF
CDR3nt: TGTGCCAGCAGCTTAGCGCGCGGGGGATTAGATTACGAGCAGTACTTC

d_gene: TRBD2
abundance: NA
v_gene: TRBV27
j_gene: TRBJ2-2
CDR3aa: CASSLSPRLAATGELFF
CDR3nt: TGTGCCAGCAGTTTAAGCCCCCGGCTAGCGGCGACCGGGGAGCTGTTTTTT

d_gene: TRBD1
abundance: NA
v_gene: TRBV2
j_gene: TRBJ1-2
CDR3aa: CASSEALGQGYGYTF
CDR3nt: TGTGCCAGCAGTGAAGCGCTTGGACAGGGATATGGCTACACCTTC

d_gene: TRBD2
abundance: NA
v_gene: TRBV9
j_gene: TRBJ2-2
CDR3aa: CASQASGLTGELFF
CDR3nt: TGTGCCAGTCAAGCTAGCGGACTCACCGGGGAGCTGTTTTTT

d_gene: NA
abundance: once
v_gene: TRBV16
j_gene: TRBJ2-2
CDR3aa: CASSLSSGELFF
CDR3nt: TGTGCCAGCAGCCTTTCCTCCGGGGAGCTGTTTTTT

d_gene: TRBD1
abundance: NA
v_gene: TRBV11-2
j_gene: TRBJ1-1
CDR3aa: CASSLWTQGELANTEAFF
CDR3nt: TGTGCCAGCAGCTTGTGGACCCAGGGGGAACTAGCGAACACTGAAGCTTTCTTT

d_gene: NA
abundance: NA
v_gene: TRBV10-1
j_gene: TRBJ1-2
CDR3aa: CASSEGSGNYGYTF
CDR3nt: TGCGCCAGCAGTGAAGGTTCAGGCAACTATGGCTACACCTTC

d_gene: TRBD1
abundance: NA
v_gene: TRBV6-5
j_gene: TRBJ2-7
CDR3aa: CASSRGTGLAYEQYF
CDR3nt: TGTGCCAGCAGTCGAGGGACAGGGCTCGCCTACGAGCAGTACTTC

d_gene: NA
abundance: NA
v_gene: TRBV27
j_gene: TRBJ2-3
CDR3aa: CASNGGEDTQYF
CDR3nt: TGTGCCAGCAACGGAGGGGAGGATACGCAGTATTTT

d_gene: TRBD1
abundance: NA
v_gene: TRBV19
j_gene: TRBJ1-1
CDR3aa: CASSIGQGRTEAFF
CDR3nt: TGTGCCAGTAGTATAGGACAGGGTCGCACTGAAGCTTTCTTT

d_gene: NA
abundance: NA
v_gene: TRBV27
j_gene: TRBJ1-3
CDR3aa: CASSSVGGVSGNTIYF
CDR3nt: TGTGCCAGCAGTTCGGTGGGCGGGGTTTCTGGAAACACCATATATTTT

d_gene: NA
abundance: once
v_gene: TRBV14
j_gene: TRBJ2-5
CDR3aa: CASSQDRGFQETQYF
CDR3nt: TGTGCCAGCAGCCAAGATCGTGGCTTCCAAGAGACCCAGTACTTC

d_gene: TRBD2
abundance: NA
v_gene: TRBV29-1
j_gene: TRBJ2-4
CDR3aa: CSVEDLPGGSNIQYF
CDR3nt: TGCAGCGTTGAAGATCTTCCGGGAGGATCAAACATTCAGTACTTC

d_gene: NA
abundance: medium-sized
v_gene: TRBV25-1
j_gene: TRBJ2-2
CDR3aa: CASSESGKTGELFF
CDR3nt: TGTGCCAGCAGTGAGTCAGGGAAGACCGGGGAGCTGTTTTTT

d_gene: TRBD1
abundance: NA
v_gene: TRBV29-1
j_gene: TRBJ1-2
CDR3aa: CSVRTGGNYGYTF
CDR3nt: TGCAGCGTCCGGACAGGGGGAAACTATGGCTACACCTTC